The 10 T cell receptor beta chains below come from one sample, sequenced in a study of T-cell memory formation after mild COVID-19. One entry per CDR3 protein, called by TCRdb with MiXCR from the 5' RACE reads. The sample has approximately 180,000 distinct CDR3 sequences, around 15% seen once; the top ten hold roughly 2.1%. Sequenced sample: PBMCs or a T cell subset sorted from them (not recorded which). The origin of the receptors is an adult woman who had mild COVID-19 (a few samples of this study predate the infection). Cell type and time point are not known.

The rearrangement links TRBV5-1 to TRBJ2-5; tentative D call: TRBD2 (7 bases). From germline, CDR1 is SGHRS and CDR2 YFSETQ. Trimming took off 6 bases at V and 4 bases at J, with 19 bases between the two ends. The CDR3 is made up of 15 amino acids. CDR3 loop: CASTPWAGARETQYF. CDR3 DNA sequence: TGCGCCAGCACCCCTTGGGCGGGGGCCCGAGAGACCCAGTACTTC.

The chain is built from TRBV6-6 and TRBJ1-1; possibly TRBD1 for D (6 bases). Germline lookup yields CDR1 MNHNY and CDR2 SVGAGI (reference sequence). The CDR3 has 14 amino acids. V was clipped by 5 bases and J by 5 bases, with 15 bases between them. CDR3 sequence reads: CASSRTTGDTEAFF. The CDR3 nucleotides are TGTGCCAGCAGTCGGACGACAGGAGATACTGAAGCTTTCTTT.

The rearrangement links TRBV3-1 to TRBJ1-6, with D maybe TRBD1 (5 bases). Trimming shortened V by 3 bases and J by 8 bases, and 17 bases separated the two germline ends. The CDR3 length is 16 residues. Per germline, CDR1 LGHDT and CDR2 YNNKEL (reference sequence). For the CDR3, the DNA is TGTGCCAGCAGCCATCGTGGGCAGGGTCGGGATTCACCCCTCCACTTT. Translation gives CASSHRGQGRDSPLHF.

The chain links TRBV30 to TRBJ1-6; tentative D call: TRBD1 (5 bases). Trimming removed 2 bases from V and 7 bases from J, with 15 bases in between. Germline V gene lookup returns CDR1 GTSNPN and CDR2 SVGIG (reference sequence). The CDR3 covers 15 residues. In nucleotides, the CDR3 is TGTGCCTGGAGTTTTAGGGGAGATGGGAATTCACCCCTCCACTTT. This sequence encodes CAWSFRGDGNSPLHF.

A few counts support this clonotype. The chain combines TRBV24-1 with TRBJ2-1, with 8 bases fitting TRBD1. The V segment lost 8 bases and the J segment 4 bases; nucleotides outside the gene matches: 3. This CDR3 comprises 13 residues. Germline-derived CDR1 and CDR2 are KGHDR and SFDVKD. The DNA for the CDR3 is TGTGCCACCACCCAGGGGGCGTACAATGAGCAGTTCTTC. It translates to CATTQGAYNEQFF.

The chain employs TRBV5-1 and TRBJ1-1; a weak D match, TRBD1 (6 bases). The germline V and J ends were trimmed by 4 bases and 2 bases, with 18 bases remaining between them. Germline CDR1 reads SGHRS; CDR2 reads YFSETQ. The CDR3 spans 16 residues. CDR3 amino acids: CASSLDGHGGNTEAFF. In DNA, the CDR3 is TGCGCCAGCAGCCTGGATGGACACGGGGGCAACACTGAAGCTTTCTTT.

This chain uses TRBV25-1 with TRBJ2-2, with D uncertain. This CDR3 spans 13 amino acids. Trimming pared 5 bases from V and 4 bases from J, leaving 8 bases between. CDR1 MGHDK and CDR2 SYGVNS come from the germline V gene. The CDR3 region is CASSTTGTGELFF. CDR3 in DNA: TGTGCCAGCAGTACCACCGGCACCGGGGAGCTGTTTTTT.

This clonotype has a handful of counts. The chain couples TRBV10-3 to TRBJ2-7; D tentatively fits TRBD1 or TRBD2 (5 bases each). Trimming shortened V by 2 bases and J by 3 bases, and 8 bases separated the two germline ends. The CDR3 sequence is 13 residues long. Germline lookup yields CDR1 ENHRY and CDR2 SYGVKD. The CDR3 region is CAISEGTVYEQYF. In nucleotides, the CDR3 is TGTGCCATCAGTGAGGGGACGGTCTACGAGCAGTACTTC.

The CDR3 DNA is TGTGCCAGCAGCCCTGGAAATTTAGCGGGATCGATCACAGATACGCAGTATTTT. This sequence encodes CASSPGNLAGSITDTQYF. The chain uses TRBV7-2 and TRBJ2-3; 8 bases are a match to TRBD2. Per the germline V gene, CDR1 is SGHTA and CDR2 is FQGNSA. The CDR3 is 18 amino acids. Trimming removed 5 bases from V and 2 bases from J; junction bases left unmatched: 15.

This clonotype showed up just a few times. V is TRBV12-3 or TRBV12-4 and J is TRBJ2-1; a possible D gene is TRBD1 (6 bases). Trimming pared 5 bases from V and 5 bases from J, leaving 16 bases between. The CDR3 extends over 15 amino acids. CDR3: CASSPQGKFDNEQFF. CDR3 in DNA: TGTGCCAGCAGTCCACAGGGAAAGTTCGACAATGAGCAGTTCTTC.